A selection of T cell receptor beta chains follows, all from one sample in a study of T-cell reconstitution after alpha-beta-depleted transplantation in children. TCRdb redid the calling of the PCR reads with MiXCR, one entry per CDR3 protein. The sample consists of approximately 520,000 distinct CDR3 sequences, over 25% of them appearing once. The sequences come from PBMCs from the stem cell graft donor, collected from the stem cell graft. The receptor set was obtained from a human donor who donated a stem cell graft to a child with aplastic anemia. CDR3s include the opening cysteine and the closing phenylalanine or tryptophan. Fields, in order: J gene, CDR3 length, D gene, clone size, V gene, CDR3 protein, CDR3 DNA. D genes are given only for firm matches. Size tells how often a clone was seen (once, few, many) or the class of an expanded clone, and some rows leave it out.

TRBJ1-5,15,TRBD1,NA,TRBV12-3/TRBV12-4,CTSSPGGTVAQPQHF,TGTACCAGCAGTCCAGGGGGAACGGTAGCTCAGCCCCAGCATTTT
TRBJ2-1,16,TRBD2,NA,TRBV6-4,CASSTSGRDSYNEQFF,TGTGCCAGCAGTACGAGCGGGAGGGATTCCTACAATGAGCAGTTCTTC
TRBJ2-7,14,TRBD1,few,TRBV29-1,CSVDQGQGLKEQYF,TGCAGCGTCGACCAGGGACAGGGTCTGAAGGAGCAGTACTTC
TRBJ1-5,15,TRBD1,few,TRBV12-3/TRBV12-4,CASSRDRLSNQPQHF,TGTGCCAGCAGCCGGGACAGGCTCAGCAATCAGCCCCAGCATTTT
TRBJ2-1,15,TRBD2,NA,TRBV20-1,CSARGLAEAYNEQFF,TGCAGTGCTAGGGGACTAGCGGAGGCCTACAATGAGCAGTTCTTC
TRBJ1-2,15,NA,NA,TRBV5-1,CASSLLLTGYDGYTF,TGCGCCAGCAGCTTGCTTCTAACAGGATACGATGGCTACACCTTC
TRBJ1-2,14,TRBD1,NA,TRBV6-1,CASSPHRQGLAGAF,TGTGCCAGCAGTCCGCACAGACAGGGTCTTGCGGGCGCCTTC
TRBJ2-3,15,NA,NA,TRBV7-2,CASSSLRGGLHTQYF,TGTGCCAGCAGCTCCCTTAGGGGCGGGTTACATACGCAGTATTTT
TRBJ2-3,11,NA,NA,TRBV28,CASSSRSTQYF,TGTGCCAGCAGTTCGCGGAGTACGCAGTATTTT
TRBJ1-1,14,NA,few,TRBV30,CACLAGGLNTEAFF,TGTGCCTGCCTTGCCGGGGGGTTGAACACTGAAGCTTTCTTT
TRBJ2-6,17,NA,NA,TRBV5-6,CASSLRGASSGANVLTF,TGTGCCAGCAGCTTAAGGGGCGCAAGCTCTGGGGCCAACGTCCTGACTTTC
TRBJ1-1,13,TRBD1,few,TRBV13,CASSIGTGKEAFF,TGTGCCAGCAGCATCGGGACAGGGAAGGAAGCTTTCTTT
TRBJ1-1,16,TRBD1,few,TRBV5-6,CASSLAEGGRHTEAFF,TGTGCCAGCAGCTTGGCCGAAGGGGGCCGGCACACTGAAGCTTTCTTT
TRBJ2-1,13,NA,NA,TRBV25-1,CASSDALRDEQFF,TGTGCCAGCAGTGACGCGCTACGGGACGAGCAGTTCTTC
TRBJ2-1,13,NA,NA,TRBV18,CASSPAAVDEQFF,TGTGCCAGCTCACCGGCCGCGGTGGATGAGCAGTTCTTC
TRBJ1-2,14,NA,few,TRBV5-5,CASSLQAANYGYTF,TGTGCCAGCAGCTTGCAGGCAGCTAACTATGGCTACACCTTC
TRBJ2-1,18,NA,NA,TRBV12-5,CASGLTRTGRDVMDEQFF,TGTGCTAGTGGTTTGACCCGTACAGGGCGGGATGTAATGGATGAGCAGTTCTTC